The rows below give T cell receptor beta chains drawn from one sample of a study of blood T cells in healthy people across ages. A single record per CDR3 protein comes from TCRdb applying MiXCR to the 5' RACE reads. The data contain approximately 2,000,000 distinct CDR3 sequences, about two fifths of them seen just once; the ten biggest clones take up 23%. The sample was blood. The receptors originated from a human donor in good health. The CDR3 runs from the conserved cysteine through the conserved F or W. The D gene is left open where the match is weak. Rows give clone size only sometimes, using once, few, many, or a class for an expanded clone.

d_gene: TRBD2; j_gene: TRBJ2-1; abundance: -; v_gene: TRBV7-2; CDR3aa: CASSLGGRGGPNEQFF; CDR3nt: TGTGCCAGCAGCTTAGGTGGGCGGGGGGGCCCTAATGAGCAGTTCTTC
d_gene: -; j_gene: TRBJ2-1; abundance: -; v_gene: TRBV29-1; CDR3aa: CSVGMRNEQFF; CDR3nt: TGCAGCGTTGGAATGCGGAATGAGCAGTTCTTC
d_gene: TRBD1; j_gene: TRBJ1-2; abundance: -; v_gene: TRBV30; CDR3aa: CAWSSQGAAGYTF; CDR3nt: TGTGCCTGGAGTTCACAGGGGGCGGCTGGCTACACCTTC
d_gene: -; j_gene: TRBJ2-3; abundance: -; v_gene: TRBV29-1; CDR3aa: CSVNGGDRLEDTQYF; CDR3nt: TGCAGCGTTAATGGAGGGGACAGACTGGAGGATACGCAGTATTTT
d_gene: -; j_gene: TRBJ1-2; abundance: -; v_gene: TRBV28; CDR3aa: CASSFGVGQAQRDGYTF; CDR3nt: TGTGCCAGCAGTTTTGGGGTCGGGCAAGCGCAAAGGGATGGCTACACCTTC
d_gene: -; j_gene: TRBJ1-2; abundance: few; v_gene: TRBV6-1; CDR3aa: CASSELGVYGYTF; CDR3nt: TGTGCCAGCAGTGAGTTGGGGGTGTATGGCTACACCTTC
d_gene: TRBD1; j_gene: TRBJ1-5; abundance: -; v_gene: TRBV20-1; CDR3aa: CSARFDRAGNQPQHF; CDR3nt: TGCAGTGCTAGGTTTGACAGGGCCGGCAATCAGCCCCAGCATTTT
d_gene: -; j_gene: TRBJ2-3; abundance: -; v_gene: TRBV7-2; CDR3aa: CASTLLFATDTQYF; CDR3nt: TGTGCCAGCACCCTCCTTTTCGCGACAGATACGCAGTATTTT
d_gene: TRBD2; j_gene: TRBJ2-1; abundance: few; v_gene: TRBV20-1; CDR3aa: CSARDRLAGGSSYNEQFF; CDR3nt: TGCAGTGCTAGAGATCGGCTAGCGGGGGGTTCCTCCTACAATGAGCAGTTCTTC
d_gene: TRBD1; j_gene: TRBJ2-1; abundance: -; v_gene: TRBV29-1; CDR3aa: CSVGGDRGLGEQFF; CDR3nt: TGCAGCGTTGGAGGGGACAGGGGACTTGGTGAGCAGTTCTTC
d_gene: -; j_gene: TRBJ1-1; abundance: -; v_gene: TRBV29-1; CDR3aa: CSVRFRDTEAFF; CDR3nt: TGCAGCGTTAGGTTCAGGGACACTGAAGCTTTCTTT
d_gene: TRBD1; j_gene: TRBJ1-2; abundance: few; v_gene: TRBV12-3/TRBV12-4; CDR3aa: CASSLTGTGFGYTF; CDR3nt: TGTGCCAGCAGTTTAACCGGGACAGGGTTTGGCTACACCTTC
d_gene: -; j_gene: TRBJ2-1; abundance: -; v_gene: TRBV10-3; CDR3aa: CAISESEEGGYNEQFF; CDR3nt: TGTGCCATCAGTGAATCCGAAGAAGGGGGGTACAATGAGCAGTTCTTC
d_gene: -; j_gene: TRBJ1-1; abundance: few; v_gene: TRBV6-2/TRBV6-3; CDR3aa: CASTGSRIGNTEAFF; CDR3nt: TGTGCCAGCACGGGCAGCCGGATTGGGAACACTGAAGCTTTCTTT
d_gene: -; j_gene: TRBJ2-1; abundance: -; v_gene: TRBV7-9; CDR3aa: CASSSAVTARNEQFF; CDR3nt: TGTGCCAGCAGCTCGGCGGTGACCGCAAGAAATGAGCAGTTCTTC
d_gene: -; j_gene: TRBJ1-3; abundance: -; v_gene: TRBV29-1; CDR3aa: CSVYVSDLSGNTIYF; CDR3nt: TGCAGCGTTTACGTTTCGGATCTCTCTGGAAACACCATATATTTT
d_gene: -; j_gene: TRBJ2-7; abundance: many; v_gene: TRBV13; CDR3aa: CASSLGRGNEQYF; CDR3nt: TGTGCCAGCAGCCTCGGGCGGGGAAACGAGCAGTACTTC
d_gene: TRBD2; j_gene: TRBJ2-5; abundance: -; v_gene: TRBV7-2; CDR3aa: CASNLRSFRTSGQETQYF; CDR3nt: TGTGCCAGCAACTTAAGGTCATTCCGGACTAGCGGGCAAGAGACCCAGTACTTC